The source of this TCR beta chain is a study of response to subunit inactivated influenza vaccine. CDR1 is LGHNA, CDR2 YNFKEQ, per germline. The CDR3 has 16 amino acids. The trim removed 4 bases at V and 8 bases at J, leaving 11 bases unmatched. TCRdb re-derived calls from the RT-PCR reads in MiXCR, one entry per CDR3 protein. The sample shows roughly 290,000 distinct CDR3 sequences, roughly a fifth of them seen only once. This receptor was obtained from a man between 50 and 69 years old who received an inactivated influenza vaccine. The rearrangement uses TRBV4-2 and TRBJ1-4; 9 bases fit TRBD1. Specimen: PBMCs from blood, collected approximately 22 months after vaccination. The CDR3: CASSPTIGQGREKLFF. CDR3 in DNA: TGTGCCAGCAGCCCGACCATAGGACAGGGGAGGGAAAAACTGTTTTTT.